The TCR beta chain under discussion was sequenced for a study of patients and donors after allogeneic stem cell transplantation. TCRdb re-called the RT-PCR reads with MiXCR, one entry per CDR3 protein. Here the sample spans some 960,000 distinct CDR3 sequences, approximately 18% being singletons. Germline V lookup: CDR1 SQVTM, CDR2 ANQGSEA. The CDR3 contains 15 residues. V dropped 6 bases and J dropped 1; count of bases not matched to a gene: 7. The sequence came from a human donor who was either an allogeneic HSCT recipient or a stem cell or donor lymphocyte infusion donor (not recorded which). It is not recorded whose cells these are; they may come from a transplant donor. Source material: blood, either unsorted or a sorted T cell fraction (not recorded which). The genes are TRBV29-1 and TRBJ2-1; 9 nucleotides line up with TRBD1. The CDR3 DNA follows: TGCAGCGTGAACAGGGGGCTAAGTTCCTACAATGAGCAGTTCTTC. It codes for CSVNRGLSSYNEQFF.